The TCR beta chain described here comes from a study of cytomegalovirus exposure and HLA in healthy donors. Notes on the study in general: The study flagged about 150 TCR beta chains as cytomegalovirus-associated.

This CDR3 has 15 amino acids. Unmatched junction bases numbered 6, after V lost 2 bases and J lost 5 bases. Per germline, CDR1 SGHNT and CDR2 YYREEE (reference sequence). Assay used: immunoSEQ multiplex PCR; TCRdb lists only in-frame clones, some missing. The table shows about 98,000 clones, with approximately 84% occurring only once. A word on this clone: Its antigen is unknown.

The sample consisted of PBMCs. The chain recombines TRBV5-4 with TRBJ2-1, with 8 bases fitting TRBD2. The clonotype was recovered from a man aged 18 to 29 in good health and CMV-seropositive. CDR3 amino acids: CASSFRLATDNEQFF. CDR3 bases: TGTGCCAGCAGCTTTCGACTAGCGACGGACAATGAGCAGTTCTTC.